This T cell receptor beta chain was sequenced for a study of CD8 T cells in ankylosing spondylitis. In TCRdb, the 5' RACE reads were re-called with MiXCR into one record per CDR3 protein. This table has about 360,000 distinct CDR3 sequences, 20% appearing once. Findings of the study overall: Among TCR beta sequences, a motif of under ten highly homologous variants appeared characteristic of ankylosing spondylitis blood. A CD8+ phenotype characterized the disease-linked clones, which were relatively rare in peripheral blood. Reported data indicate significant enrichment of disease-linked clones within matched ankylosing spondylitis synovial fluid.

The ends were cut back, 5 bases at V and 4 bases at J, with 14 bases in the middle. The CDR3 is 14 residues long. Germline CDR1 and CDR2: KGHSH and LQKENI. Details on this clonotype: No antigen is known for it.

The specimen sequenced was blood, either unsorted or a sorted T cell fraction (not recorded which). The clonotype comes from a male donor with ankylosing spondylitis or in good health (not recorded which). V and J are TRBV18 and TRBJ1-2, with D maybe TRBD1 (6 bases). As DNA, the CDR3 is TGTGCCAGCTCAACCACCCTGACAGGCTATGGCTACACCTTC. Translated: CASSTTLTGYGYTF.